Listed below are T cell receptor beta chains from one sample, sequenced in a study of siplizumab effects on memory and regulatory T cells. The assay was immunoSEQ multiplex PCR, and TCRdb's table has in-frame clones only and misses some. Of approximately 90,000 clones listed, 85% to 95% are singletons. The sample taken for sequencing was non-Treg CD4+ T cells sorted from blood. The receptors here all came from a human donor in good health. Both conserved end residues are part of each CDR3. The order of the fields is V gene, J gene, D gene, clone size, CDR3 protein, CDR3 DNA. The D gene is left open where the match is weak. Clone size is shown for a subset of rows, as once, few, many or a class of expanded clone.

TRBV18	TRBJ2-7	TRBD1	NA	CASSRDRGNYEQYF	TGTGCCAGCTCACGGGACAGGGGAAATTACGAGCAGTACTTC
TRBV11-2	TRBJ1-1	NA	NA	CASSPGVVGGTEAFF	TGTGCCAGCAGTCCAGGGGTGGTGGGGGGCACTGAAGCTTTCTTT
TRBV5-4	TRBJ2-7	NA	once	CASSQGGLYEQYF	TGTGCCAGCAGCCAAGGAGGACTATACGAGCAGTACTTC
TRBV2	TRBJ2-1	TRBD1	NA	CASSETGGEQFF	TGTGCCAGCAGTGAAACAGGGGGAGAGCAGTTCTTC
TRBV19	TRBJ1-2	TRBD1	NA	CASSIEQGFYGYTF	TGTGCCAGTAGCATCGAACAGGGGTTCTATGGCTACACCTTC
TRBV2	TRBJ2-6	NA	NA	CASSADQTGANVLTF	TGTGCCAGCAGCGCGGATCAAACTGGGGCCAACGTCCTGACTTTC
TRBV16	TRBJ1-3	NA	NA	CASSPIGGDTFSGNTIYF	TGTGCCAGCAGCCCTATTGGGGGTGACACGTTCTCTGGAAACACCATATATTTT
TRBV7-3	TRBJ2-5	NA	NA	CASSLGSRETQYF	TGTGCCAGCAGCTTGGGGTCACGAGAGACCCAGTACTTC
TRBV9	TRBJ2-3	NA	NA	CASSVSGRGPTDTQYF	TGTGCCAGCAGCGTTTCAGGGAGGGGGCCCACAGATACGCAGTATTTT
TRBV5-1	TRBJ2-4	TRBD2	NA	CASSPSGSVNIQYF	TGCGCCAGCAGCCCAAGCGGGAGTGTTAACATTCAGTACTTC
TRBV30	TRBJ2-7	TRBD2	NA	CAWRRRGVGEQYF	TGTGCCTGGAGGCGGCGGGGGGTGGGCGAGCAGTACTTC
TRBV5-4	TRBJ2-5	TRBD2	NA	CASTADTERDGETQYF	TGTGCCAGCACCGCTGACACTGAGCGGGACGGTGAGACCCAGTACTTC
TRBV19	TRBJ2-7	NA	NA	CASRANSLGDEQYF	TGTGCCAGTAGGGCCAATAGTCTGGGGGACGAGCAGTACTTC
TRBV9	TRBJ2-7	NA	NA	CASSVALRDEQYF	TGTGCCAGCAGCGTGGCCCTACGCGACGAGCAGTACTTC
TRBV4-1	TRBJ1-2	NA	NA	CASSQDRGRRGYTF	TGCGCCAGCAGCCAAGATCGGGGGCGCCGGGGCTACACCTTC
TRBV25-1	TRBJ2-7	TRBD2	NA	CASSESGGVPYEQYF	TGTGCCAGCAGTGAATCGGGGGGAGTCCCCTACGAGCAGTACTTC
TRBV30	TRBJ1-4	NA	NA	CAWSRGSGEKLFF	TGTGCCTGGAGTCGTGGGAGCGGTGAAAAACTGTTTTTT
TRBV7-9	TRBJ2-1	TRBD2	NA	CASSAPSGRHNEQFF	TGTGCCAGCAGCGCCCCTAGCGGGAGGCACAATGAGCAGTTCTTC
TRBV4-1	TRBJ1-1	NA	NA	CASSHLTVSEAFF	TGCGCCAGCAGCCACTTGACAGTATCTGAAGCTTTCTTT
TRBV9	TRBJ2-7	NA	NA	CASSGPDGPYEQYF	TGTGCCAGCAGCGGCCCGGACGGTCCCTACGAGCAGTACTTC
TRBV6-5	TRBJ1-2	NA	NA	CASSRTTVEGGYTF	TGTGCCAGCAGTCGTACGACGGTGGAGGGTGGCTACACCTTC
TRBV11-2	TRBJ2-7	TRBD2	NA	CASSYREVAYEQYF	TGTGCCAGCAGCTACCGGGAGGTCGCCTACGAGCAGTACTTC
TRBV5-6	TRBJ2-2	NA	NA	CASSTRRTAGELFF	TGTGCCAGCAGCACCAGACGGACCGCCGGGGAGCTGTTTTTT
TRBV2	TRBJ2-3	NA	NA	CASSDADTQYF	TGTGCCAGCAGTGACGCAGATACGCAGTATTTT
TRBV19	TRBJ1-3	NA	NA	CASKPGQNSGNTIYF	TGTGCCAGCAAGCCCGGACAGAACTCTGGAAACACCATATATTTT
TRBV7-2	TRBJ2-1	TRBD2	NA	CASSLTGGPYNEQFF	TGTGCCAGCAGCTTAACGGGAGGACCCTACAATGAGCAGTTCTTC
TRBV28	TRBJ2-6	NA	NA	CASTYGASGANVLTF	TGTGCCAGCACCTACGGGGCCTCTGGGGCCAACGTCCTGACTTTC
TRBV5-5	TRBJ2-5	TRBD1	NA	CASSSDRGKETQYF	TGTGCCAGCAGCTCGGACAGGGGGAAAGAGACCCAGTACTTC
TRBV6-5	TRBJ1-3	NA	NA	CASSYQGTSGNTIYF	TGTGCCAGCAGTTACCAGGGAACTTCCGGAAACACCATATATTTT